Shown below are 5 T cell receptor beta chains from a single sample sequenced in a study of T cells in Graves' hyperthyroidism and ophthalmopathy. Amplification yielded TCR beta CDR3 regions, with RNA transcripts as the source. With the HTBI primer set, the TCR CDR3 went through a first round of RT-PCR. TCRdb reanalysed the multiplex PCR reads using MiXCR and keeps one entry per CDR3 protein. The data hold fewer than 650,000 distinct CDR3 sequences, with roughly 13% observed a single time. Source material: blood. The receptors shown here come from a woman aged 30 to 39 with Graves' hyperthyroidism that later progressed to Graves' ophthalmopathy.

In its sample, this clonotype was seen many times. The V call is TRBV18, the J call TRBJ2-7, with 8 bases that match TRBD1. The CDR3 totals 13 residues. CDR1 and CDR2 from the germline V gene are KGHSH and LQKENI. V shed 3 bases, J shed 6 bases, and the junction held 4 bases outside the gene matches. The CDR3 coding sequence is TGTGCCAGCTCACCGGACAGGGTCGGCGAGCAGTACTTC. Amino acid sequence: CASSPDRVGEQYF.

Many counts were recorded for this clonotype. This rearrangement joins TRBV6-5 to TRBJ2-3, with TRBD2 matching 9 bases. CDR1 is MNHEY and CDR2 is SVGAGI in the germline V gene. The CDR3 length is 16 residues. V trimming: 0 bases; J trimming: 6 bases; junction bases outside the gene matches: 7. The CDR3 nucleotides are TGTGCCAGCAGTTACTCGGTGCTAGCGGGAAAGGATACGCAGTATTTT. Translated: CASSYSVLAGKDTQYF.

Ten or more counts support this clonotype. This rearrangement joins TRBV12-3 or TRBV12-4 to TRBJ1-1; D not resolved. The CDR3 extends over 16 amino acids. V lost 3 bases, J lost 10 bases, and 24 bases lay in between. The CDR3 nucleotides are TGTGCCAGCAGTTTTGCCGCCCTAGGTGGCGGGCCGTTAGCTTTCTTT. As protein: CASSFAALGGGPLAFF.

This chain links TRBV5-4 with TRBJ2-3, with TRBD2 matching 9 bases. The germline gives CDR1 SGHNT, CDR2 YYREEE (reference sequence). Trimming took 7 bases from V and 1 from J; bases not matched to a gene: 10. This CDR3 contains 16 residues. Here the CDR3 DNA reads TGTGCCAGCCGGCGGGCTAGCGGGACCGGCACAGATACGCAGTATTTT. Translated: CASRRASGTGTDTQYF.

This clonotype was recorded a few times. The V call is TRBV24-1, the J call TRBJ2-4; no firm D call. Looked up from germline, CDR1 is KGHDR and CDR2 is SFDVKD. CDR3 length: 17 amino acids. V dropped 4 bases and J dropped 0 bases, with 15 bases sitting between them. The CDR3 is CATSEVYPSGAKNIQYF. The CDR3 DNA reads TGTGCCACCAGTGAGGTCTACCCTTCTGGAGCCAAAAACATTCAGTACTTC.